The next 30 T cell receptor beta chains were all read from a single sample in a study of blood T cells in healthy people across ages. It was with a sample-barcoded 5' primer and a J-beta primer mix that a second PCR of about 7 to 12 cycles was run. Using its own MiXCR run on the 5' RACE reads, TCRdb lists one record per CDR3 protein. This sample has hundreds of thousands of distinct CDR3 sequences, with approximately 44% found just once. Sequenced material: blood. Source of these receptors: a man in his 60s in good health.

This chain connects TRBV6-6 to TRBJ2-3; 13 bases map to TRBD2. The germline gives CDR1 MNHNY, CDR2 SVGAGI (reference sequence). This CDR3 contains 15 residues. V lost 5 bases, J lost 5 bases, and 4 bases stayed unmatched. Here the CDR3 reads CASSGTSGAGDTQYF. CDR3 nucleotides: TGTGCCAGCAGTGGGACTAGCGGGGCTGGAGATACGCAGTATTTT.

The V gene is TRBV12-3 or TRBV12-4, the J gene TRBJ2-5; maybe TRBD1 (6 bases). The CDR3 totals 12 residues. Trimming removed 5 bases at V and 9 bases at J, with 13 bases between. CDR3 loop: CASSRDRQAQYF. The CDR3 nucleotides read TGTGCCAGCAGTCGCGACAGGCAGGCCCAGTACTTC.

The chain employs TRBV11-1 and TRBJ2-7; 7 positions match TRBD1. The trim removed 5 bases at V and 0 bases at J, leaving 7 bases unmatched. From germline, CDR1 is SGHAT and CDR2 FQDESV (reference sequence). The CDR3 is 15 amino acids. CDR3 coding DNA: TGTGCCAGCAGCGACACCGGACAGGCCTCCTACGAGCAGTACTTC. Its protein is CASSDTGQASYEQYF.

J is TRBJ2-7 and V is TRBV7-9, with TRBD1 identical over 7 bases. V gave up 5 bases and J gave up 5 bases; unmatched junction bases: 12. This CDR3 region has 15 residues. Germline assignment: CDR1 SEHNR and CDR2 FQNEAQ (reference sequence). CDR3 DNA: TGTGCCAGCAGCCCCTCCACAGGGGTAGTCCACGAGCAGTACTTC. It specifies CASSPSTGVVHEQYF. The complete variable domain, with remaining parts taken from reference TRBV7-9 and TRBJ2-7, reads DTGVSQNPRHKITKRGQNVTFRCDPISEHNRLYWYRQTLGQGPEFLTYFQNEAQLEKSRLLSDRFSAERPKGSFSTLEIQRTEQGDSAMYLCASSPSTGVVHEQYFGPGTRLTVT.

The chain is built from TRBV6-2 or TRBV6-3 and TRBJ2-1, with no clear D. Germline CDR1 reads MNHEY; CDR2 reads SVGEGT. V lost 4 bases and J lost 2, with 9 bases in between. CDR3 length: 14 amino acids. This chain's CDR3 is CASSFRTTYNEQFF. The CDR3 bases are TGTGCCAGCAGTTTCAGAACAACCTACAATGAGCAGTTCTTC.

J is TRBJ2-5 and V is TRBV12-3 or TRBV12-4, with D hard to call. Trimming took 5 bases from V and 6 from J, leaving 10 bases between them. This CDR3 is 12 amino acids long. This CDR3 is CASSGIGKTQYF. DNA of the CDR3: TGTGCCAGCAGTGGGATTGGAAAGACCCAGTACTTC.

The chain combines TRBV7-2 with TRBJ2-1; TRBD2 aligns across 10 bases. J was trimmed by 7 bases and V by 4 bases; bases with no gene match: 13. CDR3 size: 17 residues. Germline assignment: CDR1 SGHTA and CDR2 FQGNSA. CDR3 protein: CASSWIPSSGGANEQFF. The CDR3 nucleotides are TGTGCCAGCAGCTGGATACCATCTAGCGGGGGTGCAAATGAGCAGTTCTTC.

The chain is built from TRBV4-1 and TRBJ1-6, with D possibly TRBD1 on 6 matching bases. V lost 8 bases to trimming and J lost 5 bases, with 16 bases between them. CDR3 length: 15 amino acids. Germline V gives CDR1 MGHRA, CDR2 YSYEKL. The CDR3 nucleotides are TGCGCCAGCTCCCGGGGGGGCTATAATAATTCACCCCTCCACTTT. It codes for CASSRGGYNNSPLHF.

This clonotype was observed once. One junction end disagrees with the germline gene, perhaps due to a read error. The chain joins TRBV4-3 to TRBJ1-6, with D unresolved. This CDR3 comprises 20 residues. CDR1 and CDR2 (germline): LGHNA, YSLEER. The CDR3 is CASSPRVDSGESDGWWPPHF. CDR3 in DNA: TGCGCCAGCAGCCCCCGGGTAGACTCCGGGGAGTCGGATGGTTGGTGGCCCCCCCACTTT.

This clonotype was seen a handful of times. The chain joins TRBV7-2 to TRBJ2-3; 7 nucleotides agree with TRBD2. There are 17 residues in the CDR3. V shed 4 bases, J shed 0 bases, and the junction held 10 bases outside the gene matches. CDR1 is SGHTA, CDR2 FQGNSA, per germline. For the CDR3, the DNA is TGTGCCAGCAGCTCGACCCCAGCGGGGACTAGCACAGATACGCAGTATTTT. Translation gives CASSSTPAGTSTDTQYF. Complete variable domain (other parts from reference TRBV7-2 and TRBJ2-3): GAGVSQSPSNKVTEKGKDVELRCDPISGHTALYWYRQSLGQGLEFLIYFQGNSAPDKSGLPSDRFSAERTGGSVSTLTIQRTQQEDSAVYLCASSSTPAGTSTDTQYFGPGTRLTVL.

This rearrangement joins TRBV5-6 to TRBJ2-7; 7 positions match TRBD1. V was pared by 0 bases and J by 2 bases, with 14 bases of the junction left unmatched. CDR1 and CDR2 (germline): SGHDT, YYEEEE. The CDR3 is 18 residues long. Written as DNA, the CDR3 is TGTGCCAGCAGCTTGGGGGAAGTTCGGGACAGAAAAGCCTACGAGCAGTACTTC. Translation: CASSLGEVRDRKAYEQYF.

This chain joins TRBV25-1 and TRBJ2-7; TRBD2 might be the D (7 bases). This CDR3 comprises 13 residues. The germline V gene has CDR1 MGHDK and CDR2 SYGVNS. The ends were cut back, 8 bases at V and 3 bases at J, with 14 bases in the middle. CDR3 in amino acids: CASGRGAVYEQYF. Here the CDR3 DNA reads TGTGCCAGCGGTCGGGGGGCCGTCTACGAGCAGTACTTC.

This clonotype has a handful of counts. The CDR3 spells CASSKLVRGTRGDYGYTF. For the CDR3, the DNA is TGTGCCAGCAGCAAACTAGTAAGGGGGACGCGGGGCGACTATGGCTACACCTTC. The V and J genes are TRBV21-1 and TRBJ1-2; whether TRBD1, the table's D call, matches the DNA was not checked. TRBV21-1 is annotated as a pseudogene. The CDR3 contains 18 residues.

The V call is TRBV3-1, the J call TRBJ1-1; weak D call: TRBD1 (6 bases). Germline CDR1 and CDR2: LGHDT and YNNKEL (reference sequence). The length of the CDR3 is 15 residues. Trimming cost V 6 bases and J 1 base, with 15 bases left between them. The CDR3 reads CASSPPGTQNTEAFF. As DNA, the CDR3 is TGTGCCAGCAGTCCGCCCGGGACACAGAACACTGAAGCTTTCTTT. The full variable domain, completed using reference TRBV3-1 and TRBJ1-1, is DTAVSQTPKYLVTQMGNDKSIKCEQNLGHDTMYWYKQDSKKFLKIMFSYNNKELIINETVPNRFSPKSPDKAHLNLHINSLELGDSAVYFCASSPPGTQNTEAFFGQGTRLTVV.

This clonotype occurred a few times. CDR3 DNA: TGTGCCACCCGGACAGGGACCGGGGCCAACGTCCTGACTTTC. Amino acid sequence: CATRTGTGANVLTF. The chain employs TRBV6-1 and TRBJ2-6, with 8 bases identical to TRBD1. V was clipped by 10 bases and J by 4 bases; unmatched bases: 6. The CDR3 has 14 residues. Germline V lookup: CDR1 MNHNS, CDR2 SASEGT.

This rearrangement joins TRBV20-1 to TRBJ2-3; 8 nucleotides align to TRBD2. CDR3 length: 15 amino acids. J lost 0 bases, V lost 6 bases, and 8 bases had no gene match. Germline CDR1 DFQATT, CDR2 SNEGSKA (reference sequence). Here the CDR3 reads CSAFSGETSTDTQYF. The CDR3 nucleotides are TGCAGTGCCTTTAGCGGGGAAACTAGCACAGATACGCAGTATTTT.

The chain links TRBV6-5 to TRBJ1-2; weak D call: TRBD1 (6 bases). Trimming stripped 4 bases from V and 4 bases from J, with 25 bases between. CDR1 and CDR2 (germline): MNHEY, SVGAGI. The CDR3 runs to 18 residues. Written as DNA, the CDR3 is TGTGCCAGCAGTTCCTCGCCGTCGGTTGCTGGACAGTCCTATGGCTACACCTTC. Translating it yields CASSSSPSVAGQSYGYTF.

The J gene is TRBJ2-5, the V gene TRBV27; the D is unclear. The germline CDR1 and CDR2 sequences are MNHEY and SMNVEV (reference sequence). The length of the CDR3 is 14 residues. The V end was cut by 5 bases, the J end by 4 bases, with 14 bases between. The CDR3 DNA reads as TGTGCCAGCAGTCCCCAAAGGCCCCGAGAGACCCAGTACTTC. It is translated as CASSPQRPRETQYF.

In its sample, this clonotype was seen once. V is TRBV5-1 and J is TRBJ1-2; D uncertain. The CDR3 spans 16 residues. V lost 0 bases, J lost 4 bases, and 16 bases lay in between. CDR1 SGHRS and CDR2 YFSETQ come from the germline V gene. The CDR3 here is CASSLEFSQSVYGYTF. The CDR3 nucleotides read TGCGCCAGCAGCTTGGAGTTCTCTCAGTCGGTCTATGGCTACACCTTC.

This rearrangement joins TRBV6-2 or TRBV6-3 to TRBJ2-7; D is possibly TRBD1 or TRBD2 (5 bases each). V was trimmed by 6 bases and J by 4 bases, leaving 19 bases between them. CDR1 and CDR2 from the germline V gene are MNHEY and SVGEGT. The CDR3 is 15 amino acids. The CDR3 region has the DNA TGTGCCAGCAGAGGTGGGACCCCCTTTGATTACGAGCAGTACTTC. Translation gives CASRGGTPFDYEQYF.

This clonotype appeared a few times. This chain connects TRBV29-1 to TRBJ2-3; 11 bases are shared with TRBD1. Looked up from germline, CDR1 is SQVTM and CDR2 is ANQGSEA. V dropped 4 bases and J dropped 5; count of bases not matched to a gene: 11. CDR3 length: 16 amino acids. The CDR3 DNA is TGCAGCGTTGGGGGTTTGGACAGGGGGCTGGGAGATACGCAGTATTTT. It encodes CSVGGLDRGLGDTQYF.

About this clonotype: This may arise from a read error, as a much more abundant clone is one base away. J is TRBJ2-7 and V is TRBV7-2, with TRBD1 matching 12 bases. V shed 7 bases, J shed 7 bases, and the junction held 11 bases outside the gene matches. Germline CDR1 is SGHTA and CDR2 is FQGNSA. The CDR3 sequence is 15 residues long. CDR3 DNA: TGTGCCAGCACCCCCGGGACAGGGGGCCTTGATGAGCAGTACTTC. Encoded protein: CASTPGTGGLDEQYF.

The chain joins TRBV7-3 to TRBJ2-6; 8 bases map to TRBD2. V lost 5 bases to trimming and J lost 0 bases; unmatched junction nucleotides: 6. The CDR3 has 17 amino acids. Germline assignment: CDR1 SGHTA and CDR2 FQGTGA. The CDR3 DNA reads TGTGCCAGCAGCCCGCGGGGGGTGACCTCTGGGGCCAACGTCCTGACTTTC. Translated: CASSPRGVTSGANVLTF.

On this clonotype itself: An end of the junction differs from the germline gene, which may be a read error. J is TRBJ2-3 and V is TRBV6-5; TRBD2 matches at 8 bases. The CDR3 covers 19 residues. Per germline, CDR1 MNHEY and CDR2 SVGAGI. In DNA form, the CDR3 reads TGTGCCAGCAGTTACTCTACTGGCGGGGGGCTAATTACCACAGATATGCAGTATTTT. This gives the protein CASSYSTGGGLITTDMQYF.

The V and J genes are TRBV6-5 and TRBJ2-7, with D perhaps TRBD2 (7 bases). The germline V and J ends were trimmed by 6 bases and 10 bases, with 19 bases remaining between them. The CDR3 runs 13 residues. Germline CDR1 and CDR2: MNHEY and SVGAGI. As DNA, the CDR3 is TGTGCCAGCAGCGCCGGGGGGCCATGGTCCCAGTACTTC. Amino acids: CASSAGGPWSQYF.

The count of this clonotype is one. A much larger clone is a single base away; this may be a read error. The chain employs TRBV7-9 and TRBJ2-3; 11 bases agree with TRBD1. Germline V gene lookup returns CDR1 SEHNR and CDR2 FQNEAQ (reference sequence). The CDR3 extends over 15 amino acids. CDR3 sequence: CTSSAPGQGVDTQYF. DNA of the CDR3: TGTACCAGCAGCGCCCCGGGACAGGGGGTAGATACGCAGTATTTT.

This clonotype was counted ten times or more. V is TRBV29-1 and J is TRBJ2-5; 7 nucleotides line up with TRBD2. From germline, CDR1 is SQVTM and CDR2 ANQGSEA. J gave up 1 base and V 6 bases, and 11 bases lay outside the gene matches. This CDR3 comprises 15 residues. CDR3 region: CSVNSGGNFQETQYF. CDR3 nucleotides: TGCAGCGTGAATTCGGGGGGTAACTTCCAAGAGACCCAGTACTTC.

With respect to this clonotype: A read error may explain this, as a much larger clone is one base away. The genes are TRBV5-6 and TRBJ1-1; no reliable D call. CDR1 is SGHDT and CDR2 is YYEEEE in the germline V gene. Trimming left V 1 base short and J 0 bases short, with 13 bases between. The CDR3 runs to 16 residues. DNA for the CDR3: TGTGCCAGCAGCTTGAGGGTGGCGGCGTTGAACACTGAAGCTTTCTTT. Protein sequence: CASSLRVAALNTEAFF.

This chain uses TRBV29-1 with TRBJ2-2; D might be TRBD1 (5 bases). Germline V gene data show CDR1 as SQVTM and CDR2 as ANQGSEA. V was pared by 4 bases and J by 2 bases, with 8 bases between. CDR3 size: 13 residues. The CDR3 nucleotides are TGCAGCGTTGGAGACAGAAACACCGGGGAGCTGTTTTTT. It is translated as CSVGDRNTGELFF.

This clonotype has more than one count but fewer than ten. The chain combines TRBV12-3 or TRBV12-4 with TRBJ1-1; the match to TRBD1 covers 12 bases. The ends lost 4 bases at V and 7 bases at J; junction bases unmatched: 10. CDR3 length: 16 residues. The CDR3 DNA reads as TGTGCCAGCAGTTGGGGGACAGGGGGCGGCTTCGGTGAAGCTTTCTTT. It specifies CASSWGTGGGFGEAFF.